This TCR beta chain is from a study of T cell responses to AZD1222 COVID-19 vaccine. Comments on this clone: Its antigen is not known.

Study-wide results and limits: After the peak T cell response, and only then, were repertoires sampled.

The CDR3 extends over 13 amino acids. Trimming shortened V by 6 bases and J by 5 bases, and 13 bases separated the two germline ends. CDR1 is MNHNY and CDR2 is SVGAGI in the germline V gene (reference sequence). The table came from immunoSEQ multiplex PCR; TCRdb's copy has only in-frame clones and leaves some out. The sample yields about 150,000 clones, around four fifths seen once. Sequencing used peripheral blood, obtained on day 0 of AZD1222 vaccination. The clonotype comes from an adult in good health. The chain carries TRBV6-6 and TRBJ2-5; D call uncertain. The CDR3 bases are TGTGCCAGCAGCCCTTCTTTTTACGAGACCCAGTACTTC. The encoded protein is CASSPSFYETQYF.